The subject of this entry is one TCR beta chain. V shed 0 bases, J shed 5 bases, and the junction held 4 bases outside the gene matches. The CDR3 contains 17 residues. CDR1 MNHEY and CDR2 SMNVEV come from the germline V gene (reference sequence). This sample is drawn from a study of T-cell reconstitution after alpha-beta-depleted transplantation in children. During its preparation, the TCRbeta library received unique molecular identifiers. TCRdb re-analysed the PCR reads in MiXCR, keeping a single row per CDR3 protein. The sample contains around 530,000 distinct CDR3 sequences, less than 35% of which appear only once.

Sequences were derived from PBMCs from the stem cell graft donor, sampled from the stem cell graft. The rearrangement links TRBV27 to TRBJ1-6, with 10 bases matching TRBD1. This receptor was taken from a human donor who donated a stem cell graft to a child with aplastic anemia. The CDR3 nucleotides are TGTGCCAGCAGTTTATCGGTGACAGGGGGCGATAATTCACCCCTCCACTTT. This encodes CASSLSVTGGDNSPLHF.